Shown below are 2 T cell receptor beta chains from a single sample sequenced in a study of T cells in Graves' hyperthyroidism and ophthalmopathy. Amplification of TCR beta CDR3 regions used RNA as the template. When the TCR CDR3 underwent first-round RT-PCR, the HTBI primer set was used. TCRdb reprocessed the multiplex PCR reads via MiXCR and lists one record per CDR3 protein. Of 300,000 to 400,000 distinct CDR3 sequences listed, approximately 13% are singletons. Sequenced sample: blood. The receptors originated from a woman aged 18-29 years with Graves' hyperthyroidism.

This clonotype was seen repeatedly, ten times or more. The V call is TRBV20-1, the J call TRBJ2-3, with unresolved D. CDR3 length: 13 residues. Trimming removed 5 bases from V and 0 bases from J, with 9 bases in between. Germline values: CDR1 DFQATT, CDR2 SNEGSKA (reference sequence). The chain's CDR3 is CSALRTSTDTQYF. The CDR3 DNA reads as TGCAGTGCTCTACGCACTAGCACAGATACGCAGTATTTT.

The table lists this clonotype with a few counts. J is TRBJ2-3 and V is TRBV4-1, with a tentative D call TRBD1 (5 bases). Trimming took off 3 bases at V and 0 bases at J, with 28 bases between the two ends. This CDR3 is built from 21 residues. The germline gives CDR1 MGHRA, CDR2 YSYEKL. The CDR3 sequence: CASSHPSWRGRGLSSTDTQYF. The CDR3 coding sequence is TGCGCCAGCAGCCACCCGAGTTGGAGAGGAAGGGGTTTATCTAGCACAGATACGCAGTATTTT.